This passage covers 22 T cell receptor beta chains from one sample sequenced in a study of blood T cell repertoires in COVID-19. The table came from immunoSEQ multiplex PCR; TCRdb's copy has only in-frame clones and leaves some out. The data contain 50,000 to 75,000 clones, more than 60% of them singletons. Sequencing was performed on peripheral blood. These receptors all come from a woman in her forties or fifties with active or convalescent COVID-19.

The table lists this clone with a count of one. The V gene is TRBV5-1, the J gene TRBJ1-6; D possibly corresponds to TRBD1 (6 bases). The CDR3 consists of 16 residues. Germline V gene data show CDR1 as SGHRS and CDR2 as YFSETQ. V gave up 3 bases and J gave up 7 bases, with 17 bases separating them. The CDR3 coding sequence is TGCGCCAGCAGCTACGAACAGGGACCGATGAATTCACCCCTCCACTTT. Translation gives CASSYEQGPMNSPLHF.

The rearrangement links TRBV14 to TRBJ2-5, with D perhaps matching TRBD2 (5 bases). CDR1 and CDR2 (germline): SGHDN, FVKESK. V was shortened by 1 base and J by 1 base, with 7 bases between the two germline ends. The CDR3 covers 14 residues. CDR3 sequence reads: CASSQADFQETQYF. The CDR3, as DNA: TGTGCCAGCAGCCAAGCGGACTTCCAAGAGACCCAGTACTTC.

The chain joins TRBV11-2 to TRBJ2-1; D gene ambiguous. CDR1 and CDR2 (germline): SGHAT, FQNNGV. V was clipped by 2 bases and J by 7 bases, with 3 bases between them. CDR3 length equals 11 residues. Written as DNA, the CDR3 is TGTGCCAGCAGCTTACAAAATGAGCAGTTCTTC. Residues: CASSLQNEQFF.

This clone was detected a few times. The J gene is TRBJ2-7, the V gene TRBV10-3, with 9 bases fitting TRBD1. The germline CDR1 and CDR2 sequences are ENHRY and SYGVKD. V gave up 6 bases and J gave up 7 bases; unmatched junction bases: 10. The CDR3 length is 14 residues. CDR3 coding DNA: TGTGCCATCAGACCGGGACAGGGCGTCGAAGAGCAGTACTTC. Translated: CAIRPGQGVEEQYF.

The rearrangement uses TRBV14 and TRBJ2-7; 14 bases line up with TRBD2. This CDR3 has 15 amino acids. J lost 3 bases, V lost 4 bases, and 2 bases had no gene match. From germline, CDR1 is SGHDN and CDR2 FVKESK. The CDR3 DNA follows: TGTGCCAGCAGCCGACTAGCGGGGGGGAACTACGAGCAGTACTTC. This translates into CASSRLAGGNYEQYF.

J is TRBJ2-1 and V is TRBV2; D may be TRBD1 (5 bases). V lost 2 bases and J 7 bases, leaving 12 bases between the germline ends. The CDR3 is 14 residues long. Looked up from germline, CDR1 is SNHLY and CDR2 is FYNNEI. CDR3 nucleotide sequence: TGTGCCAGCAGTGAATATAGGGGTGGGAATGAGCAGTTCTTC. It codes for CASSEYRGGNEQFF.

The chain is built from TRBV28 and TRBJ1-1; 11 nucleotides align to TRBD1. Losses at the gene ends were 5 bases for V and 1 base for J; bases not matched to a gene: 9. The CDR3 is made up of 17 amino acids. Germline V gene data show CDR1 as MDHEN and CDR2 as SYDVKM. In DNA, the CDR3 is TGTGCCAGCAGTCCTCATGGACAGGGGGCGGAGAACACTGAAGCTTTCTTT. It specifies CASSPHGQGAENTEAFF. Looking up the rest from reference TRBV28 and TRBJ1-1 gives the full variable domain: DVKVTQSSRYLVKRTGEKVFLECVQDMDHENMFWYRQDPGLGLRLIYFSYDVKMKEKGDIPEGYSVSREKKERFSLILESASTNQTSMYLCASSPHGQGAENTEAFFGQGTRLTVV.

This clone appeared a few times. This chain joins TRBV2 and TRBJ2-7, with TRBD2 identical over 9 bases. Germline values: CDR1 SNHLY, CDR2 FYNNEI. V shed 8 bases and J 4 bases; nucleotides not matched to a gene: 15. The CDR3 has 16 residues. The CDR3 sequence is CASEDQNSGSNYEQYF. CDR3 coding DNA: TGTGCCAGCGAAGACCAGAATAGCGGGAGTAATTACGAGCAGTACTTC.

This chain joins TRBV19 and TRBJ2-1; 8 nucleotides agree with TRBD1. The CDR3 runs 16 residues. Per germline, CDR1 LNHDA and CDR2 SQIVND (reference sequence). Trimming cost V 5 bases and J 0 bases; bases outside gene matches: 6. The CDR3 nucleotides are TGTGCCAGTAGTTTACAGGGGGGAAGCTCCTACAATGAGCAGTTCTTC. Protein sequence: CASSLQGGSSYNEQFF.

The chain is built from TRBV15 and TRBJ2-3; 9 nucleotides line up with TRBD2. This CDR3 spans 15 amino acids. V was pared by 1 base and J by 4 bases, with 3 bases of the junction left unmatched. Germline V gene sequence: CDR1 LNHNV, CDR2 YYDKDF (reference sequence). The CDR3 spells CATSRGGRGADTQYF. CDR3 nucleotide sequence: TGTGCCACCAGCAGAGGCGGGAGGGGCGCAGATACGCAGTATTTT. Filled out from reference TRBV15 and TRBJ2-3, the complete variable domain reads DAMVIQNPRYQVTQFGKPVTLSCSQTLNHNVMYWYQQKSSQAPKLLFHYYDKDFNNEADTPDNFQSRRPNTSFCFLDIRSPGLGDTAMYLCATSRGGRGADTQYFGPGTRLTVL.

This sequence joins TRBV2 and TRBJ1-1; tentative D call: TRBD1 (6 bases). Trimming pared 6 bases from V and 1 base from J, leaving 9 bases between. Per the germline V gene, CDR1 is SNHLY and CDR2 is FYNNEI. The CDR3 totals 13 residues. The CDR3 DNA reads TGTGCCAGCAGGGCGGACAGGAACACTGAAGCTTTCTTT. It yields the protein CASRADRNTEAFF.

The V and J genes are TRBV4-1 and TRBJ2-5; 7 nucleotides match TRBD1. The length of the CDR3 is 15 residues. Trimming cost V 0 bases and J 6 bases; bases outside gene matches: 7. The germline V gene encodes CDR1 MGHRA and CDR2 YSYEKL. CDR3 DNA sequence: TGCGCCAGCAGCCAAGATCTGTCAGGGGGAAAGACCCAGTACTTC. Encoded protein: CASSQDLSGGKTQYF.

This clone has just one count. The genes are TRBV5-1 and TRBJ1-5; possibly TRBD1 for D (6 bases). Trimming removed 2 bases from V and 3 bases from J, with 12 bases in between. Germline assignment: CDR1 SGHRS and CDR2 YFSETQ. The CDR3 loop spans 15 amino acids. The CDR3 DNA reads TGCGCCAGCAGCTTAGGGGGAATGAACAATCAGCCCCAGCATTTT. This encodes CASSLGGMNNQPQHF. The whole variable domain, filled in from reference TRBV5-1 and TRBJ1-5, reads KAGVTQTPRYLIKTRGQQVTLSCSPISGHRSVSWYQQTPGQGLQFLFEYFSETQRNKGNFPGRFSGRQFSNSRSEMNVSTLELGDSALYLCASSLGGMNNQPQHFGDGTRLSIL.

The V call is TRBV5-1, the J call TRBJ2-5; the D gene is possibly TRBD1 (7 bases). Per the germline V gene, CDR1 is SGHRS and CDR2 is YFSETQ. V lost 7 bases and J lost 5, with 12 bases in between. The length of the CDR3 is 12 residues. The CDR3 DNA sequence: TGCGCCAGCCAGGGGGGCCGGGAGACCCAGTACTTC. This encodes CASQGGRETQYF.

This sequence joins TRBV27 and TRBJ2-1, with TRBD2 matching 9 bases. Trimming at V came to 6 bases and at J to 0 bases, leaving 3 bases not matched to a gene. CDR1 MNHEY and CDR2 SMNVEV come from the germline V gene (reference sequence). There are 15 residues in the CDR3. The CDR3 DNA reads TGTGCCAGCAGCATTAGCGGGAGCTCCTACAATGAGCAGTTCTTC. It yields the protein CASSISGSSYNEQFF.

V gene TRBV6-5 combines with J gene TRBJ2-1, with TRBD2 identical over 15 bases. With V trimmed by 11 bases and J by 9 bases, 8 bases remained unmatched. Germline CDR1 MNHEY, CDR2 SVGAGI. The CDR3 length is 14 residues. CDR3 loop: CAGLAGGPGGEQFF. CDR3 DNA: TGTGCCGGACTAGCGGGAGGGCCGGGTGGTGAGCAGTTCTTC.

The J gene is TRBJ1-3, the V gene TRBV6-2 or TRBV6-3, with unresolved D. Looked up from germline, CDR1 is MNHEY and CDR2 is SVGEGT. Deletions cut 4 bases from V and 2 bases from J, with 6 bases between. This CDR3 spans 13 amino acids. As DNA, the CDR3 is TGTGCCAGCAGTTTCCAAACTGGAAACACCATATATTTT. Its protein is CASSFQTGNTIYF.

This chain connects TRBV5-1 to TRBJ2-5; 7 nucleotides align to TRBD1. Germline-derived CDR1 and CDR2 are SGHRS and YFSETQ. Trimming removed 1 base from V and 5 bases from J; junction bases left unmatched: 8. The CDR3 is made up of 15 amino acids. CDR3 sequence reads: CASSLRGGLGETQYF. The CDR3 coding sequence is TGCGCCAGCAGCTTGAGAGGGGGCCTTGGGGAGACCCAGTACTTC.

This rearrangement joins TRBV11-2 to TRBJ2-5; 8 bases line up with TRBD1. V shed 4 bases, J shed 5 bases, and the junction held 9 bases outside the gene matches. The CDR3 sequence is 15 residues long. Germline V CDR1 and CDR2: SGHAT, FQNNGV. The CDR3 region is CASSSTPDRGETQYF. The CDR3 DNA is TGTGCCAGCAGCTCAACCCCCGACAGGGGTGAGACCCAGTACTTC.

This chain joins TRBV7-8 and TRBJ2-5, with 7 nucleotides matching TRBD2. With V trimmed by 1 base and J by 4 bases, 3 bases remained unmatched. The germline gives CDR1 SGHVS, CDR2 FQNEAQ. CDR3 length: 14 amino acids. CDR3 in amino acids: CASSLEVAGETQYF. In DNA, the CDR3 is TGTGCCAGCAGCTTAGAGGTAGCGGGAGAGACCCAGTACTTC.

The chain uses TRBV12-3 or TRBV12-4 and TRBJ2-4; a weak D match, TRBD2 (5 bases). Trimming took 5 bases from V and 8 from J, leaving 13 bases between them. The CDR3 runs to 13 residues. The CDR3 sequence is CASSQLDGDIQYF. The CDR3 region has the DNA TGTGCCAGCAGTCAACTAGATGGGGACATTCAGTACTTC.

This clone came up a few times. V usage is TRBV7-8 and J usage is TRBJ2-3; maybe TRBD1 (6 bases). Germline V gives CDR1 SGHVS, CDR2 FQNEAQ. V shed 4 bases and J shed 2 bases, with 13 bases lying between them. CDR3 length: 15 residues. The chain's CDR3 is CASSSGTLLTDTQYF. As DNA, the CDR3 is TGTGCCAGCAGCTCCGGGACACTACTCACAGATACGCAGTATTTT.